This T cell receptor (beta chain) was documented in a study of T cell responses to AZD1222 COVID-19 vaccine. Study-level findings and limits: No repertoire was sampled before or during the peak T cell response, only after it.

This clone occurred once. Its specificity is not known. Measured with immunoSEQ multiplex PCR; TCRdb has only the in-frame clones, and not every one. The sample holds under 150,000 clones, over 75% seen once. The TCR was taken from an adult in good health. The sequenced sample was peripheral blood, obtained on day 0 of MenACWY control vaccination.

CDR3 residues: CASSPYEIRNYGYTF. The CDR3 DNA reads as TGCGCCAGCAGCCCATACGAGATTAGGAACTATGGCTACACCTTC. The J gene is TRBJ1-2, the V gene TRBV10-2; D is unresolved. The germline gives CDR1 WSHSY, CDR2 SAAADI. The V end was cut by 6 bases, the J end by 2 bases, with 16 bases between. The CDR3 is 15 residues long.